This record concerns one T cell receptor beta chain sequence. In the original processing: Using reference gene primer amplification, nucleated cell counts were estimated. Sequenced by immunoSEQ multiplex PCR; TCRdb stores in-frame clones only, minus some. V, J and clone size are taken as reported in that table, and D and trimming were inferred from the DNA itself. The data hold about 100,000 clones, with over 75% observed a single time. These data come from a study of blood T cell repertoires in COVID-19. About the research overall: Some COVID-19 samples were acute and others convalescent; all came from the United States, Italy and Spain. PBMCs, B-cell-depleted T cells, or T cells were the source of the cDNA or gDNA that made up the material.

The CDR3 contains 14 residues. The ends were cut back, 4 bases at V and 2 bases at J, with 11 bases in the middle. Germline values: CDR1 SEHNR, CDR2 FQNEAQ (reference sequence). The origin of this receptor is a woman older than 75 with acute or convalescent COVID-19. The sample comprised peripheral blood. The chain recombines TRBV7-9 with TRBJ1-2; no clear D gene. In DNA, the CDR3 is TGTGCCAGCAGCTCCCGGGAATCGAACTATGGCTACACCTTC. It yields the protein CASSSRESNYGYTF.